These T cell receptor beta chains were read from a single sample in a study of blood T cell repertoires in COVID-19. Assay: immunoSEQ multiplex PCR; the TCRdb copy retains only in-frame clones and omits some. The sample has tens of thousands of clones, over 65% seen once. The sequenced material came from peripheral blood. The receptors derive from a woman in her sixties or seventies with acute or convalescent COVID-19. The CDR3 runs from the conserved cysteine through the conserved F or W. The D gene is left open where the match is weak. Clone size, where shown, is once, few, many, or a class for clones that have expanded.

size: once; D: TRBD2; J: TRBJ2-1; V: TRBV7-3; DNA: TGTGCCAGCAGCGTACAGTCCGGGACTAGCGGGAAACATGAGCAGTTCTTC; CDR3: CASSVQSGTSGKHEQFF
size: -; D: -; J: TRBJ2-7; V: TRBV10-3; DNA: TGTGCCATCAGTGACTTCAGGGGCTCCTACGAGCAGTACTTC; CDR3: CAISDFRGSYEQYF
size: few; D: -; J: TRBJ2-1; V: TRBV4-1; DNA: TGCGCCAGCAGCCAACAGACTAGCAATGAGCAGTTCTTC; CDR3: CASSQQTSNEQFF
size: -; D: TRBD1; J: TRBJ2-3; V: TRBV18; DNA: TGTGCCAGCTCACGGAACAGGGGGAATCGTGGCACAGATACGCAGTATTTT; CDR3: CASSRNRGNRGTDTQYF
size: -; D: -; J: TRBJ1-1; V: TRBV12-3/TRBV12-4; DNA: TGTGCCAGCAGTTTCTACACTGAAGCTTTCTTT; CDR3: CASSFYTEAFF
size: -; D: -; J: TRBJ2-7; V: TRBV6-5; DNA: TGTGCCAGCAGTTACTCTGCGCGGCATTCCTACGAGCAGTACTTC; CDR3: CASSYSARHSYEQYF
size: -; D: -; J: TRBJ2-3; V: TRBV5-1; DNA: TGCGCCAGCAGCTCTTGGACAGCAGATACGCAGTATTTT; CDR3: CASSSWTADTQYF
size: few; D: -; J: TRBJ2-3; V: TRBV5-5; DNA: TGTGCCAGCAGCTACAGGGTGGGGACAGATACGCAGTATTTT; CDR3: CASSYRVGTDTQYF
size: -; D: -; J: TRBJ2-1; V: TRBV7-2; DNA: TGTGCCAGCAGCTCCCAACTTCGCGGTGAGCAGTTCTTC; CDR3: CASSSQLRGEQFF
size: -; D: TRBD1; J: TRBJ2-5; V: TRBV7-2; DNA: TGTGCCAGCAGCTTGGCCGGACAGGGGGCAGAGACCCAGTACTTC; CDR3: CASSLAGQGAETQYF
size: -; D: -; J: TRBJ2-1; V: TRBV27; DNA: TGTGCCAGCAGTTTAGGACTGTCAAGCTCCTACAATGAGCAGTTCTTC; CDR3: CASSLGLSSSYNEQFF
size: -; D: -; J: TRBJ2-7; V: TRBV6-5; DNA: TGTGCCAGCAGCCCACCCCAGGCCTACGAGCAGTACTTC; CDR3: CASSPPQAYEQYF
size: -; D: -; J: TRBJ1-5; V: TRBV29-1; DNA: TGCAGCGTTGAGTCGTCCACGGGTCAGCCCCAGCATTTT; CDR3: CSVESSTGQPQHF
size: -; D: -; J: TRBJ1-6; V: TRBV27; DNA: TGTGCCAGCAGTTTCCACTCCCCCCGAGATTCACCCCTCCACTTT; CDR3: CASSFHSPRDSPLHF
size: few; D: -; J: TRBJ2-1; V: TRBV12-3/TRBV12-4; DNA: TGTGCCAGCAGTTTAGTACGGGGTGGAGAGCAGTTCTTC; CDR3: CASSLVRGGEQFF
size: -; D: TRBD1; J: TRBJ2-1; V: TRBV19; DNA: TGTGCCAGTAACAAGGCGGGACAGGGACTGAATGAGCAGTTCTTC; CDR3: CASNKAGQGLNEQFF
size: -; D: TRBD1; J: TRBJ2-7; V: TRBV19; DNA: TGTGCCAGTAGTCTTGGTCAGGGGGAGTGGGACGAGCAGTACTTC; CDR3: CASSLGQGEWDEQYF
size: -; D: TRBD1; J: TRBJ2-3; V: TRBV5-6; DNA: TGTGCCAGCAGCGTGGACAGGGGCCTTACAGATACGCAGTATTTT; CDR3: CASSVDRGLTDTQYF
size: -; D: -; J: TRBJ1-1; V: TRBV5-4; DNA: TGTGCCAGCAGCCAAGGGTCCGGGCGGGACACTGAAGCTTTCTTT; CDR3: CASSQGSGRDTEAFF
size: few; D: -; J: TRBJ1-6; V: TRBV4-3; DNA: TGCGCCAGCAGCCAAGGAAGCGGGAGCTCCTATAATTCACCCCTCCACTTT; CDR3: CASSQGSGSSYNSPLHF
size: -; D: TRBD1; J: TRBJ2-1; V: TRBV2; DNA: TGTGCCAGCAGTGAAGGTTTGGGGACAGCTCCTCCCGGGGAGCAGTTCTTC; CDR3: CASSEGLGTAPPGEQFF
size: -; D: -; J: TRBJ2-7; V: TRBV5-6; DNA: TGTGCCAGCAGCGTGACTAGGTCCGTCGAGCAGTACTTC; CDR3: CASSVTRSVEQYF
size: -; D: TRBD2; J: TRBJ2-7; V: TRBV7-9; DNA: TGTGCCAGCAGCCACCCTGGGGAGCGGGGGACCTACGAGCAGTACTTC; CDR3: CASSHPGERGTYEQYF
size: -; D: -; J: TRBJ1-1; V: TRBV19; DNA: TGTGCCAGTAGACTTTTTTCGACCCAGGGGAACACTGAAGCTTTCTTT; CDR3: CASRLFSTQGNTEAFF
size: -; D: -; J: TRBJ1-2; V: TRBV29-1; DNA: TGCAGCGTTTCCGGACTCTATGGCTACACCTTC; CDR3: CSVSGLYGYTF
size: -; D: -; J: TRBJ1-1; V: TRBV2; DNA: TGTGCCAGCAGTGAAAATACACCTGAAGCTTTCTTT; CDR3: CASSENTPEAFF
size: -; D: TRBD1; J: TRBJ2-5; V: TRBV14; DNA: TGTGCCAGCAGCCTTGCATTTGGGACAGCTCAACAAGAGACCCAGTACTTC; CDR3: CASSLAFGTAQQETQYF
size: few; D: TRBD2; J: TRBJ2-3; V: TRBV5-4; DNA: TGTGCCAGCAGCTTGCCGGGAGGGCAGAAAGATACGCAGTATTTT; CDR3: CASSLPGGQKDTQYF
size: -; D: -; J: TRBJ2-1; V: TRBV5-1; DNA: TGCGCCAGCAGCTCCGCCCAGCGCAATGAGCAGTTCTTC; CDR3: CASSSAQRNEQFF
size: -; D: -; J: TRBJ2-3; V: TRBV19; DNA: TGTGCCAGTAGTATAGAAGGGGGTGCCACAGATACGCAGTATTTT; CDR3: CASSIEGGATDTQYF
size: -; D: -; J: TRBJ1-2; V: TRBV5-6; DNA: TGTGCCAGCAGCTTGGAAACAGGTTCAAACTATGGCTACACCTTC; CDR3: CASSLETGSNYGYTF
size: -; D: TRBD1; J: TRBJ2-1; V: TRBV5-1; DNA: TGCGCCAGCAGCTTGTTGGGACAGGGTTTCAATGAGCAGTTCTTC; CDR3: CASSLLGQGFNEQFF
size: -; D: -; J: TRBJ2-1; V: TRBV9; DNA: TGTGCCAGCAGCGTAGAGCCACAGCAAGGTGAGCAGTTCTTC; CDR3: CASSVEPQQGEQFF
size: once; D: -; J: TRBJ1-2; V: TRBV30; DNA: TGTGCCTGGACGGGGGGGTTTTGGGGCTACACCTTC; CDR3: CAWTGGFWGYTF
size: once; D: -; J: TRBJ1-1; V: TRBV5-1; DNA: TGCGCCAGCAGATATACAGAGAACACTGAAGCTTTCTTT; CDR3: CASRYTENTEAFF
size: -; D: TRBD1; J: TRBJ2-7; V: TRBV30; DNA: TGTGCCTGGAGTGTACAGGGGGCAGGGGAGCAGTACTTC; CDR3: CAWSVQGAGEQYF
size: -; D: -; J: TRBJ1-1; V: TRBV6-2/TRBV6-3; DNA: TGTGCCAGCAGTTATACAATAAACACTGAAGCTTTCTTT; CDR3: CASSYTINTEAFF
size: -; D: -; J: TRBJ2-6; V: TRBV30; DNA: TGTGCCTGCACAGCTGGGGCCAACGTCCTGACTTTC; CDR3: CACTAGANVLTF
size: -; D: -; J: TRBJ2-1; V: TRBV5-5; DNA: TGTGCCAGCAGCTTGTTAGTAGCGCCCCTAAGGAACAATGAGCAGTTCTTC; CDR3: CASSLLVAPLRNNEQFF
size: -; D: -; J: TRBJ1-1; V: TRBV19; DNA: TGTGCCAGTAGTATTGCGGCCGGGAGAATGAACACTGAAGCTTTCTTT; CDR3: CASSIAAGRMNTEAFF
size: -; D: -; J: TRBJ1-2; V: TRBV6-1; DNA: TGTGCCAGCAGTGAAGCGGGGACTGGTTCCTTC; CDR3: CASSEAGTGSF
size: -; D: -; J: TRBJ1-5; V: TRBV5-3; DNA: TGTGCCAGAAGCTACCTCAGGGGCCCCGGCTCAAATCAGCCCCAGCATTTT; CDR3: CARSYLRGPGSNQPQHF
size: -; D: -; J: TRBJ2-3; V: TRBV19; DNA: TGTGCCAGTAGTATAGAGATGACAGGCACAGATACGCAGTATTTT; CDR3: CASSIEMTGTDTQYF
size: -; D: -; J: TRBJ2-2; V: TRBV6-4; DNA: TGTGCCAGCAGTGAGGCAGGGTACACCGGGGAGCTGTTTTTT; CDR3: CASSEAGYTGELFF
size: few; D: -; J: TRBJ2-5; V: TRBV6-6; DNA: TGTGCCAGCATCCCGCTCAGGGGCACGAAGACCCAGTACTTC; CDR3: CASIPLRGTKTQYF
size: few; D: TRBD1; J: TRBJ2-3; V: TRBV6-6; DNA: TGTGCCAGCAGACGAGACGGACAGGCAATAAGCACAGATACGCAGTATTTT; CDR3: CASRRDGQAISTDTQYF
size: once; D: TRBD1; J: TRBJ1-1; V: TRBV4-3; DNA: TGCGCCAGCAGCCAAGATATCGGAGGGGGCGGCACTGAAGCTTTCTTT; CDR3: CASSQDIGGGGTEAFF
size: -; D: TRBD1; J: TRBJ1-4; V: TRBV18; DNA: TGTGCCAGCTCTCAGGGACAGGATAATGAAAAACTGTTTTTT; CDR3: CASSQGQDNEKLFF
size: -; D: TRBD2; J: TRBJ2-2; V: TRBV7-2; DNA: TGTGCCAGCAGCTTAGTTCGAGCGGGAGGTGCCGGGGAGCTGTTTTTT; CDR3: CASSLVRAGGAGELFF
size: -; D: TRBD1; J: TRBJ1-1; V: TRBV20-1; DNA: TGCAGTGCTAGTCAGGGCGGGGTTCCTGAGGGGGCGAACACTGAAGCTTTCTTT; CDR3: CSASQGGVPEGANTEAFF
size: -; D: TRBD1; J: TRBJ2-2; V: TRBV27; DNA: TGTGCCAGCAGCCTCATAATTGGACAGGGCTTCACGAACACCGGGGAGCTGTTTTTT; CDR3: CASSLIIGQGFTNTGELFF
size: -; D: TRBD2; J: TRBJ2-3; V: TRBV30; DNA: TGTGCCTGGAGTGTCGGACTAGCGGGGACAGATACGCAGTATTTT; CDR3: CAWSVGLAGTDTQYF
size: -; D: -; J: TRBJ1-5; V: TRBV30; DNA: TGTGCCTGGAGCGCTGAACGGGGGGGCCAGCCCCAGCATTTT; CDR3: CAWSAERGGQPQHF
size: -; D: -; J: TRBJ2-5; V: TRBV5-1; DNA: TGCGCCAGCAGCTTGGTTTCGGGGGTCGCGAGGAGGGAGACCCAGTACTTC; CDR3: CASSLVSGVARRETQYF
size: -; D: TRBD1; J: TRBJ2-7; V: TRBV10-3; DNA: TGTGCCATCAGCAATAAGCCGACAGGGGAAGGCTACGAGCAGTACTTC; CDR3: CAISNKPTGEGYEQYF